This T cell receptor beta chain is drawn from a study of neurological immune-mediated disorders. The method for making cDNA was 5'RACE, and it used 10-nucleotide random UMIs. TCRdb passed the 5' RACE reads through MiXCR, listing each CDR3 protein once. The sample shows approximately 70,000 distinct CDR3 sequences, about 9.4% of them seen only once. Noted time point: longitudinal time-point 1 (baseline). Unsorted libraries were derived from 2 million PBMCs stored at -80 C. CDR1 is SGHRS, CDR2 YFSETQ, per germline. Trimming removed 5 bases at V and 0 bases at J, with 18 bases between. The CDR3 runs to 18 residues. This clonotype was counted at least ten times. Its antigen is unidentified. Study-wide points: CDR3 amino acid sequences of expanded clones were not shared across subjects, a result suggesting private repertoires in all groups. The level of TCR clonal expansion was highest in patients with HTLV-1-associated myelopathy and lowest in multiple sclerosis, where it fell below the level seen in healthy controls.

The receptor comes from a man aged 25 to 40 in good health. This chain joins TRBV5-1 and TRBJ2-6; TRBD2 is a possible D gene (6 bases). What was sequenced was PBMCs. CDR3 in amino acids: CASSSGMAGSSGANVLTF. The CDR3 nucleotides read TGCGCCAGCAGTTCAGGTATGGCGGGGAGCTCTGGGGCCAACGTCCTGACTTTC. Looking up the rest from reference TRBV5-1 and TRBJ2-6 gives the full variable domain: KAGVTQTPRYLIKTRGQQVTLSCSPISGHRSVSWYQQTPGQGLQFLFEYFSETQRNKGNFPGRFSGRQFSNSRSEMNVSTLELGDSALYLCASSSGMAGSSGANVLTFGAGSRLTVL.